Listed below are T cell receptor beta chains from one sample, sequenced in a study of radiotherapy plus CTLA-4 blockade in lung cancer. Assay: immunoSEQ multiplex PCR; the TCRdb copy retains only in-frame clones and omits some. Here the sample spans about 64,000 clones, around 74% being singletons. The sequences come from peripheral blood, collected from a patient treated with radiotherapy plus ipilimumab. These receptors all come from a human donor with non-small cell lung cancer whose response to radiotherapy plus ipilimumab could not be evaluated. Both conserved end residues are part of each CDR3. A D gene is named only where the DNA matches it firmly. Size values are once, few and many counts, or a class for expanded clones, and some rows have none.

d_call	clone_size	v_call	j_call	cdr3_nt	cdr3_aa
-	few	TRBV4-2	TRBJ2-7	TGTGCCAGCAGCCCACTGACCATCGGGGGAAACTACGAGCAGTACTTC	CASSPLTIGGNYEQYF
TRBD1	-	TRBV11-2	TRBJ2-7	TGTGCCAGCAGCTTAGTCTACAGGGGCTCCTACGAGCAGTACTTC	CASSLVYRGSYEQYF
TRBD1	-	TRBV9	TRBJ1-2	TGTGCCAGCACGACCGTTTGGCAGGGGGCGAATGGCTACACCTTC	CASTTVWQGANGYTF
TRBD1	few	TRBV29-1	TRBJ1-6	TGCAGCGTTAAGACAGGGGGCGGCTCCCCCCTCCACTTT	CSVKTGGGSPLHF
TRBD2	-	TRBV27	TRBJ2-3	TGTGCCAGCAGTTTATATCTAGCGGGGGTTGCAGATACGCAGTATTTT	CASSLYLAGVADTQYF
-	-	TRBV6-6	TRBJ1-5	TGTGCCAGCAGTTATCAGGGAAATCAGCCCCAGCATTTT	CASSYQGNQPQHF
-	-	TRBV9	TRBJ2-1	TGTGCCAGCAGCGTAGTAGAGAATGAGCAGTTCTTC	CASSVVENEQFF
-	-	TRBV5-1	TRBJ2-7	TGCGCCAGCAGCTTGCCCCCGGCAGGCGATTCCTACGAGCAGTACTTC	CASSLPPAGDSYEQYF
TRBD1	-	TRBV4-1	TRBJ1-1	TGCGCCAGCAGCCCAGGACAGGGAAGGATGAACACTGAAGCTTTCTTT	CASSPGQGRMNTEAFF
TRBD2	few	TRBV19	TRBJ2-1	TGTGCCAGTAGTCCGGGAAGCGGGAGGACCTACAATGAGCAGTTCTTC	CASSPGSGRTYNEQFF
TRBD2	-	TRBV10-3	TRBJ2-5	TGTGCCATCAGTGCCCTCGGGACTACTCAAGAGACCCAGTACTTC	CAISALGTTQETQYF
TRBD1	-	TRBV7-6	TRBJ1-1	TGTGCCAGCAGCTTAGCGGCCGGACAGGGGATGAACACTGAAGCTTTCTTT	CASSLAAGQGMNTEAFF
-	-	TRBV5-6	TRBJ2-7	TGTGCCAGCAGGAGGGAGTACGAGCAGTACTTC	CASRREYEQYF
-	-	TRBV5-1	TRBJ1-4	TGCGCCAGCAGCGTTGCTAGGGGTGAAAAACTGTTTTTT	CASSVARGEKLFF
TRBD2	-	TRBV11-2	TRBJ2-5	TGTGCCAGCAGCCCCCTCCTGCTAGCGGGGGGGACGGAGACCCAGTACTTC	CASSPLLLAGGTETQYF
TRBD2	-	TRBV7-9	TRBJ2-1	TGTGCCAGCAGCTTTATTTCACTAGCGGGAGATTTGAATGAGCAGTTCTTC	CASSFISLAGDLNEQFF
TRBD2	-	TRBV7-9	TRBJ2-5	TGTGCCAGCAGCTCCGGACTAGCGGGGCTGAATCAAGAGACCCAGTACTTC	CASSSGLAGLNQETQYF
TRBD2	-	TRBV9	TRBJ2-5	TGTGCCAGCAGCGTAGCTAGCGGGGGGTCCCAAGAGATCCAGTACTTC	CASSVASGGSQEIQYF
-	-	TRBV6-1	TRBJ1-4	TGTGCCAGCAGCGTCCAGGCAACTAATGAAAAACTGTTTTTT	CASSVQATNEKLFF
TRBD1	-	TRBV7-3	TRBJ1-3	TGTGCCAGCAGCTTGTCAGGGGGGCCTGGAAACACCATATATTTT	CASSLSGGPGNTIYF
-	-	TRBV19	TRBJ2-2	TGTGCCAGTAGTACCCCGGGGGACACCGGGGAGCTGTTTTTT	CASSTPGDTGELFF
TRBD2	-	TRBV9	TRBJ2-2	TGTGCCAGCAGCACCGGGGGGTTCAACACCGGGGAGCTGTTTTTT	CASSTGGFNTGELFF
-	-	TRBV6-5	TRBJ2-1	TGTGCCAGCAGTTACTCTTGGAGTTACAATGAGCAGTTCTTC	CASSYSWSYNEQFF